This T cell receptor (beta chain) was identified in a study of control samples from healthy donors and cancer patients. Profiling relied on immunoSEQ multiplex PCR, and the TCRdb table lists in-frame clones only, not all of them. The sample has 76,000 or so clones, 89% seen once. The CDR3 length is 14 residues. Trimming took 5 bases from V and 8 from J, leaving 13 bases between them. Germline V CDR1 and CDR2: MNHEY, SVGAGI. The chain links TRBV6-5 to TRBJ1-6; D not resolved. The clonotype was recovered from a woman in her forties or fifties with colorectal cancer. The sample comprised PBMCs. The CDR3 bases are TGTGCCAGCAGTCGCCCGGACGGCTATTCACCCCTCCACTTT. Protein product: CASSRPDGYSPLHF.